This T cell receptor beta chain comes out of a study of blood T cells in healthy people across ages. Germline V lookup: CDR1 KGHSH, CDR2 LQKENI. Trimming removed 5 bases from V and 1 base from J, with 10 bases in between. This CDR3 is 14 amino acids long. A second PCR of 7 to 11 cycles used a sample-barcoded 5' primer and a J-beta primer mix. Each cDNA molecule, via a template-switch adaptor with 12 random nucleotides, was tagged. Via MiXCR, TCRdb re-called the 5' RACE reads, giving one row per CDR3 protein. Of some 920,000 distinct CDR3 sequences in the sample, about 51% are singletons; the top ten hold about 21%. As to this clonotype: The antigen is not known.

Study results and limitations: Long-lived and aged donors differed, with more naive CD4+ cells and higher diversity in the long-lived.

The TCR was taken from a woman in her fifties or sixties in good health. This chain joins TRBV18 and TRBJ2-3; D remains unclear. The source material was blood. The CDR3 sequence is CASSNQVGTDTQYF. CDR3 bases: TGTGCCAGCTCAAATCAGGTTGGCACAGATACGCAGTATTTT. The complete variable domain, with remaining parts taken from reference TRBV18 and TRBJ2-3, reads NAGVMQNPRHLVRRRGQEARLRCSPMKGHSHVYWYRQLPEEGLKFMVYLQKENIIDESGMPKERFSAEFPKEGPSILRIQQVVRGDSAAYFCASSNQVGTDTQYFGPGTRLTVL.